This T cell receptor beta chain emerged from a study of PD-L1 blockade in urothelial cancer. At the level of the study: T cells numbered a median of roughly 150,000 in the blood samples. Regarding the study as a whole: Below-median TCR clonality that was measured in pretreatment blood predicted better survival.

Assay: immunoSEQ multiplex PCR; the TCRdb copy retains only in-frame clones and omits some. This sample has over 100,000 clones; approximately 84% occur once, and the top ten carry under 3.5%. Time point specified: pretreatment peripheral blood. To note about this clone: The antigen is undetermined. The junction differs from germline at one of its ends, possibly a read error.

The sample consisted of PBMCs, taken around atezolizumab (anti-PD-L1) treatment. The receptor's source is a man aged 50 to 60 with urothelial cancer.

In DNA form, the CDR3 reads TGCGCCAGCAGCAGCGAGGGCGGCTATGACTACACCTTC. Protein sequence: CASSSEGGYDYTF. The chain uses TRBV5-1 and TRBJ1-2; D unclear. Germline values: CDR1 SGHRS, CDR2 YFSETQ. CDR3 size: 13 residues.